Included here is one T cell receptor beta chain sequence, with context. The data were obtained in a study of blood T cell repertoires in COVID-19. Study in general: Nucleic acid was either cDNA or gDNA, and it came from T cells, B-cell-depleted T cells, or PBMCs.

In the authors' workflow: Amplification from reference gene primers served as the basis for estimated nucleated cell counts. The protocol was immunoSEQ multiplex PCR, while the TCRdb copy is restricted to in-frame clones and leaves out a portion. That table is the source of V, J and clone size, and D and trimming were worked out from the DNA. The top ten hold roughly an eighth of the sample, which has 110,000 or so clones, roughly 85% seen once. Specimen: peripheral blood. This TCR was recovered from a human donor in a cohort sampled during active COVID-19.

CDR3 DNA: TGTGCCAGTAGTATCCCTGGAGGGGACACTGAAGCTTTCTTT. Translating gives CASSIPGGDTEAFF. V is TRBV19 and J is TRBJ1-1; possibly TRBD1 for D (5 bases). The CDR3 sequence is 14 residues long. From germline, CDR1 is LNHDA and CDR2 SQIVND (reference sequence). V was trimmed by 3 bases and J by 3 bases, leaving 11 bases between them.